The T cell receptor (beta chain) described here comes from a study of T cells in Graves' hyperthyroidism and ophthalmopathy. It was RNA transcripts that yielded the amplified TCR beta CDR3 regions. The HTBI primer set was used in a first-round RT-PCR of the TCR CDR3. TCRdb re-called the multiplex PCR reads with MiXCR, one entry per CDR3 protein. The data show around 560,000 distinct CDR3 sequences, roughly a sixth seen once. Over 18 months, lack of ophthalmopathy progression marked Graves' hyperthyroidism as stable. This clonotype was detected ten times or more. The CDR3 runs to 13 residues. Germline V gene data show CDR1 as GTSNPN and CDR2 as SVGIG (reference sequence). The V and J ends lost 7 bases and 0 bases respectively, with 10 bases between them.

The rearrangement links TRBV30 to TRBJ1-3; D gene ambiguous. The TCR sequence derives from a woman aged 18 to 35 with Graves' hyperthyroidism. What was sequenced was blood. CDR3 sequence reads: CAYLALSGNTIYF. For the CDR3, the DNA is TGTGCCTATCTAGCGCTCTCTGGAAACACCATATATTTT.